This T cell receptor (beta chain) was sequenced during a study of beta chain features in type 1 diabetes. Expressed TCRB transcripts were sequenced because the entire RNA isolate underwent reverse transcription. The table came from immunoSEQ multiplex PCR; TCRdb's copy has only in-frame clones and leaves some out. The sample holds about 350,000 clones, 20% seen once. Germline CDR1 SGHRS, CDR2 YFSETQ. V lost 2 bases and J lost 4, with 9 bases in between. The length of the CDR3 is 13 residues. Points on this clone: Its specificity is not known.

The study's findings and limits: An over-representation of cells with high TCR expression could result from cDNA sequencing. Sampled from patients, naive, central memory and Treg TCRB repertoires appeared more similar than those sampled from healthy donors.

Sequenced input: naive CD4+ T cells from blood. The receptor's source is a woman younger than 35 in good health. The V gene is TRBV5-1, the J gene TRBJ1-2, with D uncertain. CDR3 sequence reads: CASSFKSFYGYTF. The CDR3 bases are TGCGCCAGCAGCTTTAAGAGTTTCTATGGCTACACCTTC.